This record looks at one T cell receptor (beta chain) sequence and its context. This record belongs to a study of cytomegalovirus exposure and HLA in healthy donors. The PCR employed 60 Vbeta primers together with 13 Jbeta primers. The protocol was immunoSEQ multiplex PCR, while the TCRdb copy is restricted to in-frame clones and leaves out a portion. The sample includes some 200,000 clones, about four fifths of them seen just once. The V gene's germline CDR1 is SNHLY and CDR2 FYNNEI. Trimming stripped 6 bases from V and 6 bases from J, with 21 bases between. CDR3 length equals 15 residues. The TCR was taken from a woman aged 45-59 years in good health and CMV-seropositive. V gene TRBV2 combines with J gene TRBJ2-7; D is possibly TRBD2 (6 bases). Sequencing was carried out using PBMCs. The CDR3 spells CASRANGFRGGEQYF. In nucleotides, the CDR3 is TGTGCCAGCAGAGCCAACGGATTTCGGGGAGGCGAGCAGTACTTC.